This passage covers 5 T cell receptor beta chains from one sample sequenced in a study of beta chain features in type 1 diabetes. The study's findings and limits: Moderate yet significant TCRB CDR3 shortening was seen in Type 1 diabetes patients in all four CD4+ subsets.

Every isolated RNA sample was fully reverse transcribed, so sequencing captured expressed TCRB transcripts. Sequencing used immunoSEQ multiplex PCR; TCRdb keeps in-frame clones, though not all of them. This sample carries 150,000 to 200,000 clones, almost 65% of them seen once, and the ten largest clones take nearly 0.09%. Antigens of these TCRs are unknown. The specimen was naive CD4+ T cells from blood. These receptors all come from a man under 40 with type 1 diabetes.

V usage is TRBV2 and J usage is TRBJ1-2; D uncertain. Trimming removed 7 bases at V and 6 bases at J, with 12 bases between. The CDR3 is 12 amino acids. Germline assignment: CDR1 SNHLY and CDR2 FYNNEI. Written as DNA, the CDR3 is TGTGCCAGCAATCCTTGGACCCATGGCTACACCTTC. This translates into CASNPWTHGYTF.

The sample holds a few counts of this clone. The chain uses TRBV29-1 and TRBJ2-3; D is perhaps TRBD1 (6 bases). The germline CDR1 and CDR2 sequences are SQVTM and ANQGSEA. This CDR3 region has 14 residues. Between the trimmed V and J ends, which lost 6 bases and 5 bases, there was a span of 18 bases. As DNA, the CDR3 is TGCAGCGTATTCCCCGGGCAGGGGATAGATACGCAGTATTTT. It encodes CSVFPGQGIDTQYF.

The gene calls are TRBV15 and TRBJ2-1; D call uncertain. V shed 0 bases and J shed 2 bases, with 8 bases lying between them. Per the germline V gene, CDR1 is LNHNV and CDR2 is YYDKDF (reference sequence). This CDR3 is 15 amino acids long. The CDR3 bases are TGTGCCACCAGCAGAGACGAACAAACCTACAATGAGCAGTTCTTC. Translated, it gives CATSRDEQTYNEQFF.

The chain carries TRBV29-1 and TRBJ2-3; TRBD1 matches at 7 bases. Germline CDR1 reads SQVTM; CDR2 reads ANQGSEA. The CDR3 contains 15 residues. Losses at the gene ends were 7 bases for V and 3 bases for J; bases not matched to a gene: 13. The CDR3 nucleotides read TGCAGCGCTAAAAGACAGGGTCTTGATACAGATACGCAGTATTTT. It is translated as CSAKRQGLDTDTQYF.

CDR3 coding DNA: TGTGCCAGCAGGACCTCGGGACAGAGTTATGGCTACACCTTC. The encoded protein is CASRTSGQSYGYTF. The chain combines TRBV13 with TRBJ1-2, with 7 bases aligning to TRBD1. CDR3 size: 14 residues. V lost 6 bases to trimming and J lost 5 bases; unmatched junction nucleotides: 9. The germline gives CDR1 PRHDT, CDR2 FYEKMQ (reference sequence).